This TCR beta chain derives from a study of T cell responses to AZD1222 COVID-19 vaccine. General study findings and limits: Just 5 or 6 AZD1222 recipients tested seropositive at baseline.

CDR1 and CDR2 (germline): KGHSH, LQKENI. Trimming removed 1 base from V and 0 bases from J, with 12 bases in between. The CDR3 consists of 16 residues. On this clone itself: Its antigen remains unidentified.

The table came from immunoSEQ multiplex PCR; TCRdb's copy has only in-frame clones and leaves some out. This sample carries some 180,000 clones, over 80% of them seen once, and the ten largest clones take around 0.98%. This specimen was peripheral blood, taken 28 days after the second dose of the MenACWY control vaccine. The V call is TRBV18, the J call TRBJ1-2; D possibly corresponds to TRBD1 (5 bases). The receptor was derived from an adult who received the MenACWY meningococcal vaccine as a control. CDR3 amino acids: CASSPLTTGSNYGYTF. As DNA, the CDR3 is TGTGCCAGCTCACCACTTACTACAGGTTCTAACTATGGCTACACCTTC.